These 11 T cell receptor beta chains were sequenced from one sample in a study of blood T cell repertoires in COVID-19. Sequencing was performed with immunoSEQ multiplex PCR; in TCRdb, only in-frame clones are kept and a portion is missing. In the table there are about 240,000 clones, 86% of which are singletons. The sequencing sample was made of peripheral blood. These receptors originate from a man aged 60-69 years with acute or convalescent COVID-19.

The chain links TRBV27 to TRBJ2-7; perhaps TRBD1 as D (6 bases). V was cut by 1 base and J by 0 bases, with 13 bases left in between. Looked up from germline, CDR1 is MNHEY and CDR2 is SMNVEV (reference sequence). The CDR3 is 16 residues long. CDR3 amino acids: CASSLWGHSSSYEQYF. CDR3 coding DNA: TGTGCCAGCAGTTTATGGGGACACTCGAGCTCCTACGAGCAGTACTTC.

V usage is TRBV9 and J usage is TRBJ2-7, with no clear D. Germline-derived CDR1 and CDR2 are SGDLS and YYNGEE. The CDR3 has 14 residues. V was clipped by 4 bases and J by 3 bases, with 14 bases between them. The CDR3 is CASSPRSPGYEQYF. CDR3 sequence (DNA): TGTGCCAGCAGCCCCCGGTCCCCGGGCTACGAGCAGTACTTC.

V usage is TRBV12-3 or TRBV12-4 and J usage is TRBJ1-2; the match to TRBD1 covers 7 bases. Unmatched junction bases numbered 5, after V lost 5 bases and J lost 8 bases. The CDR3 loop spans 12 amino acids. The DNA for the CDR3 is TGTGCCAGCAGTGACGACAGGGTGGGCTACACCTTC. It translates to CASSDDRVGYTF.

The chain carries TRBV11-3 and TRBJ2-3; 14 bases line up with TRBD2. V was clipped by 3 bases and J by 6 bases; unmatched bases: 11. Germline CDR1 SGHNT, CDR2 YENEEA. The CDR3 spans 18 residues. The CDR3 is CASSFPARLAGGADTQYF. The CDR3 nucleotides read TGTGCCAGCAGCTTCCCCGCTCGACTAGCGGGAGGGGCGGATACGCAGTATTTT.

This chain joins TRBV30 and TRBJ2-7; the match to TRBD2 covers 14 bases. The CDR3 is made up of 16 amino acids. The germline CDR1 and CDR2 sequences are GTSNPN and SVGIG (reference sequence). The ends lost 0 bases at V and 7 bases at J; junction bases unmatched: 8. DNA for the CDR3: TGTGCCTGGAGTGTACCGGGACTAGCGGGAGAGAGAGAGCAGTACTTC. Translated: CAWSVPGLAGEREQYF.

This sequence joins TRBV9 and TRBJ2-7, with D possibly TRBD2 on 6 matching bases. CDR3 size: 14 residues. The V gene lost 0 bases and the J gene lost 5 bases, with 12 bases spanning the gap. Per the germline V gene, CDR1 is SGDLS and CDR2 is YYNGEE. CDR3 DNA sequence: TGTGCCAGCAGCGTAGGGGCTAGCGAGAACGAGCAGTACTTC. Protein sequence: CASSVGASENEQYF.

This clone turned up a few times. The chain carries TRBV30 and TRBJ1-4; TRBD1 aligns across 9 bases. V was pared by 2 bases and J by 8 bases, with 6 bases of the junction left unmatched. This CDR3 is 14 amino acids long. Germline V gene lookup returns CDR1 GTSNPN and CDR2 SVGIG (reference sequence). This CDR3 reads CAWSPTGGDEKLFF. The CDR3 DNA is TGTGCCTGGAGTCCGACAGGGGGTGACGAAAAACTGTTTTTT. Combining the CDR3 with reference TRBV30 and TRBJ1-4 gives the whole variable domain SQTIHQWPATLVQPVGSPLSLECTVEGTSNPNLYWYRQAAGRGLQLLFYSVGIGQISSEVPQNLSASRPQDRQFILSSKKLLLSDSGFYLCAWSPTGGDEKLFFGSGTQLSVL.

The chain combines TRBV19 with TRBJ2-5, with 12 bases aligning to TRBD2. Germline assignment: CDR1 LNHDA and CDR2 SQIVND (reference sequence). The CDR3 consists of 13 residues. V lost 10 bases, J lost 3 bases, and 3 bases stayed unmatched. The CDR3 coding sequence is TGTGCCACACGACTAGCGGGAGAAGAGACCCAGTACTTC. Translation gives CATRLAGEETQYF.

J is TRBJ2-5 and V is TRBV11-3; 10 positions agree with TRBD1. The V gene's germline CDR1 is SGHNT and CDR2 YENEEA. CDR3 length: 15 residues. J gave up 5 bases and V 5 bases, and 8 bases lay outside the gene matches. The chain's CDR3 is CASSAGTGVVETQYF. For the CDR3, the DNA is TGTGCCAGCAGCGCAGGGACAGGGGTAGTGGAGACCCAGTACTTC. The full variable domain, rest sourced from reference TRBV11-3 and TRBJ2-5, is EAGVVQSPRYKIIEKKQPVAFWCNPISGHNTLYWYLQNLGQGPELLIRYENEEAVDDSQLPKDRFSAERLKGVDSTLKIQPAELGDSAVYLCASSAGTGVVETQYFGPGTRLLVL.

The V call is TRBV7-9, the J call TRBJ2-5; 8 bases match TRBD2. Germline trimming cut 1 base from V and 6 bases from J; bases unmatched to any gene: 10. Germline assignment: CDR1 SEHNR and CDR2 FQNEAQ (reference sequence). The CDR3 length is 16 residues. CDR3: CASSLGISGTRKTQYF. The CDR3 bases are TGTGCCAGCAGCTTAGGGATTTCCGGGACTAGGAAGACCCAGTACTTC. Supplemented by reference TRBV7-9 and TRBJ2-5, the full variable domain reads DTGVSQNPRHKITKRGQNVTFRCDPISEHNRLYWYRQTLGQGPEFLTYFQNEAQLEKSRLLSDRFSAERPKGSFSTLEIQRTEQGDSAMYLCASSLGISGTRKTQYFGPGTRLLVL.

The genes are TRBV2 and TRBJ1-4, with 11 nucleotides matching TRBD1. Germline CDR1 and CDR2: SNHLY and FYNNEI. This CDR3 comprises 15 residues. V was pared by 0 bases and J by 12 bases, with 6 bases of the junction left unmatched. CDR3: CASSEARTGGSELFF. In nucleotides, the CDR3 is TGTGCCAGCAGTGAAGCTAGGACAGGGGGCTCCGAACTGTTTTTT.